The 6 T cell receptor beta chains given below trace back to one sample, sequenced in a study of control samples from healthy donors and cancer patients. Libraries were prepared by immunoSEQ multiplex PCR; TCRdb keeps only in-frame clonotypes and omits some of them. Of about 92,000 clones listed, almost 85% are singletons. Material for sequencing was blood. These TCRs come from a woman aged 60-70 years in good health.

V gene TRBV18 combines with J gene TRBJ1-4; 9 positions match TRBD1. The V segment lost 4 bases and the J segment 8 bases; nucleotides outside the gene matches: 8. The germline CDR1 and CDR2 sequences are KGHSH and LQKENI. The length of the CDR3 is 15 residues. Here the CDR3 reads CASSQPGQGNEKLFF. The CDR3, as DNA: TGTGCCAGCTCACAGCCGGGACAGGGTAACGAAAAACTGTTTTTT.

The chain carries TRBV7-2 and TRBJ2-5, with 8 positions matching TRBD2. The V segment lost 5 bases and the J segment 5 bases; nucleotides outside the gene matches: 4. This CDR3 is 13 amino acids long. Looked up from germline, CDR1 is SGHTA and CDR2 is FQGNSA. The CDR3 nucleotides are TGTGCCAGCAGCACCAGCGGGGGTGAGACCCAGTACTTC. Encoded protein: CASSTSGGETQYF.

This CDR3 reads CASSGALGTDTYGYTF. DNA for the CDR3: TGTGCCAGCTCCGGAGCCCTCGGGACAGACACATATGGCTACACCTTC. This chain uses TRBV18 with TRBJ1-2; 7 bases fit TRBD1. Germline-derived CDR1 and CDR2 are KGHSH and LQKENI. CDR3 size: 16 residues. V lost 6 bases, J lost 5 bases, and 15 bases stayed unmatched.

This clone was seen only once. The genes are TRBV5-4 and TRBJ2-2, with 8 nucleotides matching TRBD1. The germline V gene encodes CDR1 SGHNT and CDR2 YYREEE (reference sequence). V shed 0 bases, J shed 5 bases, and the junction held 3 bases outside the gene matches. The CDR3 consists of 15 residues. CDR3 in amino acids: CASSLAGGATGELFF. The CDR3 nucleotides are TGTGCCAGCAGCTTGGCAGGGGGCGCAACCGGGGAGCTGTTTTTT.

This sequence joins TRBV2 and TRBJ1-5; the D gene is possibly TRBD1 (5 bases). V was trimmed by 2 bases and J by 3 bases, leaving 11 bases between them. The CDR3 extends over 15 amino acids. CDR1 and CDR2 from the germline V gene are SNHLY and FYNNEI. CDR3 in DNA: TGTGCCAGCAGTGAACAGGGCGGAACCAATCAGCCCCAGCATTTT. It codes for CASSEQGGTNQPQHF.

This clone was detected only a few times. The chain employs TRBV7-6 and TRBJ1-1, with D uncertain. The V end was cut by 5 bases, the J end by 1 base, with 14 bases between. This CDR3 is 15 amino acids long. The V gene's germline CDR1 is SGHVS and CDR2 FNYEAQ. This CDR3 is CASSRGPLSNTEAFF. In nucleotides, the CDR3 is TGTGCCAGCAGCCGAGGTCCCTTATCGAACACTGAAGCTTTCTTT.